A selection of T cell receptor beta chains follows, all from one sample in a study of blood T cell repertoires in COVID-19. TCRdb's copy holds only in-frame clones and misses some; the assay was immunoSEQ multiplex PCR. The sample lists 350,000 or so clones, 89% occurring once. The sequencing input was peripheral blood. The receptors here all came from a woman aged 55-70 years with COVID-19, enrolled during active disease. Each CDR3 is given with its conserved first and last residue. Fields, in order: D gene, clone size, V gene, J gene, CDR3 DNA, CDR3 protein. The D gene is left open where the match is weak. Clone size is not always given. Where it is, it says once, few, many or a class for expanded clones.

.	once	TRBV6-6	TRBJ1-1	TGTGCCAGCAGTCCCAACACAGCTGAAGCTTTCTTT	CASSPNTAEAFF
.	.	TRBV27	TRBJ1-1	TGTGCCAGCAGCGGAGAGGGTTGGGGGAGGGAAGCTTTCTTT	CASSGEGWGREAFF
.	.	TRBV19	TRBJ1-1	TGTGCCAGTAGTATAGTAGGTAGGAATGAGCGGGCTTTCTTT	CASSIVGRNERAFF
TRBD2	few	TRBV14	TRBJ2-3	TGTGCCAGCAGCTACTCGACTAGCCCACCAGATACGCAGTATTTT	CASSYSTSPPDTQYF
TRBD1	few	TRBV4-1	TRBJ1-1	TGCGCCAGCAGCCAAGAACCTTTACAGGGGTTTGCTGAAGCTTTCTTT	CASSQEPLQGFAEAFF
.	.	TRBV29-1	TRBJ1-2	TGCAGCTCCAGGGACTCACGGAACCCCTATGGCTACACCTTC	CSSRDSRNPYGYTF
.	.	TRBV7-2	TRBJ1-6	TGTGCCAGCAGCCGCGACTATAATTCACCCCTCCACTTT	CASSRDYNSPLHF
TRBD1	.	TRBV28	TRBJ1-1	TGTGCCAGTCCTCCCGCAGGGGGGATGAACACTGAAGCTTTCTTT	CASPPAGGMNTEAFF
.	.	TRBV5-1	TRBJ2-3	TGCGCCAGCAGCATAAAAGGGGTGACGCAGTATTTT	CASSIKGVTQYF
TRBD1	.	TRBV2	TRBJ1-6	TGTGCCAGCAGTGACCAGACAGGGAGAAGCGGCTCACCCCTCCACTTT	CASSDQTGRSGSPLHF
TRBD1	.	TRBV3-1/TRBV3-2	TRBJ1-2	TGTGCCAGCAGCCCTCAGGACAGGGGAGATGGCTACACCTTC	CASSPQDRGDGYTF
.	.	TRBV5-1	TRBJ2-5	TGCGCCAGCAGCTTGATCGGGAACCATGCCCCACAAGAGACCCAGTACTTC	CASSLIGNHAPQETQYF
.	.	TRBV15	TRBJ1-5	TGTGCCACCAGCAGCAGTAGCCTGGGCAATCAGCCCCAGCATTTT	CATSSSSLGNQPQHF
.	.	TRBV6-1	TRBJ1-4	TGTGCCAGCAGTGAAGGGTTGTGGGGGCTCCAGGGGACTAATGAAAAACTGTTTTTT	CASSEGLWGLQGTNEKLFF
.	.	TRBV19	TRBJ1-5	TGTGCCAGTAGAGGAAGACAGACCAATCAGCCCCAGCATTTT	CASRGRQTNQPQHF
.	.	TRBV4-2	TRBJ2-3	TGTGCCAGCAGCCAAGAGGGACCTGAATGGGGGGGCAGCACAGATACGCAGTATTTT	CASSQEGPEWGGSTDTQYF
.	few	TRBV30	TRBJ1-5	TGTGCCTGGAGTACTCTAGGGGCGGATCAGCCCCAGCATTTT	CAWSTLGADQPQHF
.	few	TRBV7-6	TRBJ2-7	TGTGCCAGCAGCTTAAGGACGGGGGTCTACGAGCAGTACTTC	CASSLRTGVYEQYF
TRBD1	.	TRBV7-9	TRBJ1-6	TGTGCCAGCAGCTTCCGGGACAGGGGTGATTCACCCCTCCACTTT	CASSFRDRGDSPLHF
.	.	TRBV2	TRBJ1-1	TGTGCCAGCAGTGGGAGCAGGGTGAACACTGAAGCTTTCTTT	CASSGSRVNTEAFF
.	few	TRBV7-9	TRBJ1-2	TGTGCCAGCAGCCCGAAGAAGGCAGGGGCGAACTATGGCTACACCTTC	CASSPKKAGANYGYTF
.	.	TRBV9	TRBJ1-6	TGTGCCAGCAGCGTAGAGGGGGGGCCCCTCCACTTT	CASSVEGGPLHF
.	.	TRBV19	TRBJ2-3	TGTGCCAGTAGTCAGGGCCTAGGTACGCAGTATTTT	CASSQGLGTQYF
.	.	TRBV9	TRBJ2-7	TGTGCCAGCAGCGCCGGAACAGGGTGGGCCTACGAGCAGTACTTC	CASSAGTGWAYEQYF
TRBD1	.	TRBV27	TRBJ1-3	TGTGCCAGCAGTTTAAGGACAGGGGGAAACACCATATATTTT	CASSLRTGGNTIYF
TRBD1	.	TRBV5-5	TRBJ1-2	TGTGCCAGCAGCTGGGGGACAGGGACGGTGAGTGGCTACACCTTC	CASSWGTGTVSGYTF
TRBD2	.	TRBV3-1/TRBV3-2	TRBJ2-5	TGTGCCAGCAAAAAGGGAACACTAGCGGGGCCAGCTGAGACCCAGTACTTC	CASKKGTLAGPAETQYF
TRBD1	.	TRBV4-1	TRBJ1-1	TGCGCCAGCAGCCCGGGACAGGGGGCGCAAACTGAAGCTTTCTTT	CASSPGQGAQTEAFF
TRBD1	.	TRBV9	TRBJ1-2	TGTGCCAGCAGCGCCCACAGGGGCTATGGCTACACCTTC	CASSAHRGYGYTF
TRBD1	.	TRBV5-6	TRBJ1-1	TGTGCCAGCAGCCTGACAGGGGGGGCATGGGGCACTGAAGCTTTCTTT	CASSLTGGAWGTEAFF
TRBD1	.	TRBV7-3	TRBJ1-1	TGTGCCAGCAGCGACAGGGGGAACACTGAAGCTTTCTTT	CASSDRGNTEAFF
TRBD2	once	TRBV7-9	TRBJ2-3	TGTGCCAGCAGCTTAGAAGGACTAGCCACGCAGTATTTT	CASSLEGLATQYF
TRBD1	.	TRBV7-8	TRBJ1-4	TGTGCCAGCAGCTTACGACCGGGACAGGGGACAACTAATGAAAAACTGTTTTTT	CASSLRPGQGTTNEKLFF